The clone carrying this T cell receptor (beta chain) showed up many times. The antigen is undetermined. The data originate from a study of metastatic and nonmetastatic thyroid tumors. Study summary: For malignant and benign thyroid patients, tumor or nodule tissue and blood were the sources whose repertoires were compared.

Each patient went into thyroid surgery without having received any treatment. Overall study findings and caveats: Versus benign nodules, malignant thyroid tumors reportedly had significantly higher TCR beta diversity, in blood and tumor.

Methods used by the authors: In papillary thyroid cancer, a distant-metastasis classifier was built using CDR3 differences across clinicopathological groups. Using MiXCR, TCRdb re-called clones from the PCR reads. TCRdb's processing, not the study's, gives the V and J calls here. The data show about 30,000 clones, about 4.1% seen once. The CDR3 extends over 13 amino acids. Trimming left V 5 bases short and J 5 bases short, with 16 bases between. Germline V gene data show CDR1 as SQVTM and CDR2 as ANQGSEA. J is TRBJ2-7 and V is TRBV29-1; tentative D call: TRBD2 (5 bases). The TCR sequence derives from a female donor with papillary thyroid cancer or a benign thyroid nodule (not recorded which). Some clones in this sample may be carry-over from other donors' samples. The sequenced material came from blood. Here the CDR3 reads CSVTRTPDDEQYF. CDR3 sequence (DNA): TGCAGCGTTACAAGGACTCCGGACGACGAGCAGTACTTC.